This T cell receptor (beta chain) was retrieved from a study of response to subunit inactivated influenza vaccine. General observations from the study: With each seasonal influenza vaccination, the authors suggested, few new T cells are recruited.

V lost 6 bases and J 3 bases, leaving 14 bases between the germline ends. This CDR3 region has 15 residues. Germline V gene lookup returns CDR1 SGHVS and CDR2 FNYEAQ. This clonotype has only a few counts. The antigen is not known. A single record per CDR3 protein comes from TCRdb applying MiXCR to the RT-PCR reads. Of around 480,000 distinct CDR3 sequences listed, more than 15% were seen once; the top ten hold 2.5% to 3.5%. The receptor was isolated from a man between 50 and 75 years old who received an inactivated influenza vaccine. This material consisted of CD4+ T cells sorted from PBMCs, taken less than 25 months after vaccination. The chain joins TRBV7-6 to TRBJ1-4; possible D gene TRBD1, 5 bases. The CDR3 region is CASSSGGRSNEKLFF. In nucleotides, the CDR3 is TGTGCCAGCAGTTCTGGGGGGAGGTCTAATGAAAAACTGTTTTTT. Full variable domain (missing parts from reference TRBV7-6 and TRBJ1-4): GAGVSQSPRYKVTKRGQDVALRCDPISGHVSLYWYRQALGQGPEFLTYFNYEAQQDKSGLPNDRFSAERPEGSISTLTIQRTEQRDSAMYRCASSSGGRSNEKLFFGSGTQLSVL.